This TCR beta chain is from a study of cytomegalovirus exposure and HLA in healthy donors (dated by TCRdb to 2017 to 2019). At the level of the whole study: In an earlier analysis of about 560 of the donors, around 300 Gb of sequence data and some 100 million unique TCR beta sequences from 180 million or so T cells were reported. To predict cytomegalovirus infection status, the study brought together high-throughput TCR immunosequencing, statistical association of individual TCRs with disease status, and machine learning. Donor age, sex, ethnicity and CMV serostatus were collected together with the repertoire data. An early release covering about 600 HLA-typed donors comprised roughly 300 gigabases of sequencing data and 65 million to 100 million unique TCR sequences. Rather than drawing on any new phenotypic data, the later analysis identified candidate immune exposures from TCR beta sequences and the way those sequences occurred across donors. Along with the approximately 650-subject first cohort, a separate validation cohort of over a hundred different subjects was used. To decide whether each TCR beta V gene segment behaved as functional or pseudogenic, an earlier analysis of approximately 600 of the donors relied on high-throughput TCR beta sequencing. Every repertoire in the discovery cohort had been generated on one and the same sequencing platform. A later genetic analysis took genome-wide SNP genotypes for about three fifths of the 666 donors and used that subset as a discovery cohort. The aim of the study was to test whether cataloging public T cell receptors could identify signatures of past pathogen exposure. A later analysis re-analyzed previously published TCR beta repertoires from roughly 600 donors and added high-resolution HLA genotyping to study TCR occurrence patterns. Four to six DR-DQ haplotypes were handled as single units for association and clustering, since linkage in the cohort was strong. Typing coverage differed by locus: A, B, C, DRB1 and DQB1 were typed in about 629-640 donors, DQA1 in about 500, DPA1 in 600 to 610, and DPB1 in just under 480. The T cell repertoires of 550 to 850 subjects were profiled by immunosequencing and related to cytomegalovirus serostatus. Class I and class II HLA loci were covered by the typing at four-digit resolution. Of the approximately 370 genotyped donors, less than 85% were placed in the genetic ancestry cluster associated with self-reported Caucasian donors. On average, around 230,000 unique TCR beta nucleotide sequences were sequenced per donor among a few hundred genotyped donors of the cohort, with approximately 18% of those sequences being non-productive.

CDR1 is given as SGHDT and CDR2 as YYEEEE, both from the germline V gene. Taken from cysteine to phenylalanine, the CDR3 has 15 residues. Solely the CDR3 DNA is kept, with 45 bases framed from the first base. V ends up 3 bases short and J 4 bases short, with an unmatched junction base count of 6. General conclusions and limits of the study: CMV serostatus was the only immune exposure information available for the cohort. A further reported finding was that TCR beta sequences accurately predicted the HLA-A and HLA-B alleles for most subjects in the first cohort. The presence/absence analyses assumed that sequencing depth was roughly uniform across donors, and that assumption may not be true. The cohort was sequenced for TCR beta chains only, and without alpha or paired-chain data the features that could be detected were limited. According to a later analysis, most CMV-associated TCR beta chains appeared to be HLA-restricted, and the HLA associations seemed to be driven largely by CMV exposure. The study listed 150 to 200 TCR beta chains as associated with cytomegalovirus. In an earlier analysis of 450 to 750 of the donors, most TCR beta V segments appeared in productive rearrangements about 87% or about 30% of the time, broadly matching IMGT annotations. In a later analysis, several top co-occurrence clusters were reported to appear linked to parvovirus B19, influenza, CMV and Epstein-Barr virus. In a later analysis, HLA-associated TCR beta chains showed more clonal expansion and lower generation probabilities than non-associated chains that were equally common. In vitro tests confirmed that a few of the cytomegalovirus-associated TCR beta chains recognize cytomegalovirus antigens. The authors suggested that the approach could potentially be extended to other disease states and immunological phenotypes. Most TCR sequences were seen in very few donors, while some public TCRs were found in many individuals. Roughly 15 rarely observed V segments, including chromosome 9 orphons, were excluded from the earlier analysis of just under 600 of the donors because counts were too low. In a later analysis, the rate of TCR association differed among HLA loci, with DRB1 alleles having the most associated TCRs and HLA-C alleles having the fewest. In a later analysis, some 17,000 TCR beta sequences were associated with specific HLA alleles at a false discovery rate of 0.05. Some IMGT-functional V segments, including TRBV6-2 and TRBV6-3, could not be told apart with the 87-base-pair reads, so those segments were excluded. The sequencing pipeline was judged likely to have produced a cluster of highly shared sequence variants as a technical artifact. Because HLA typing was unavailable for some donors at each locus, only the typed subset was used in association tests. Linkage disequilibrium might explain the correlated functional status among segregating V segments, but an unknown experimental factor could not be ruled out. According to a later genetic analysis, donors in an Asian-associated ancestry cluster had fewer N-insertions in productive TCRs than the approximately 710-donor mean. Cytomegalovirus status was reported to be diagnosed by the classifier with high specificity and sensitivity in both the original and validation cohorts. In a later genetic analysis, a missense DCLRE1C variant was associated with V-gene and J-gene trimming of TCR beta chains, and the association was replicated in an independent cohort. When HLA alleles, especially DR and DQ, strongly co-occurred, TCR associations were difficult to assign to individual alleles.

Concerning this clone: Its antigen remains undetermined. No clone much larger than this one lies a single base away; base qualities are absent.

The method was the immunoSEQ multiplex PCR assay. For the multiplex PCR, a mixture combining 60 forward primers for TCR Vbeta segments and 13 reverse primers for TCR Jbeta segments was used. Amplification of the CDR3 region of rearranged TCR beta genes was performed with a multiplex PCR assay on genomic DNA. The Illumina HiSeq System was used to sequence the amplified TCR beta libraries as 87-base-pair reads. In the source study's methods: In a later analysis, roughly 80 million unique TCR beta chains were counted across the 500 to 850 repertoires, and roughly 10 million of these chains were shared by at least two donors. Raw reads were error-corrected and collapsed into unique sequences by a nearest-neighbor algorithm in which closely related sequences were merged to remove PCR and sequencing errors. CDR3 sequences were aligned to IMGT reference sequences to assign V, D and J gene segments. For a sequence to be retained, a match of at least six nucleotides to both a V gene segment and a J gene segment was required. A rearrangement was called productive if the CDR3 had no stop codons and remained in frame with V and J, and every other rearrangement was called non-productive. Following IMGT convention, CDR3 was defined as the stretch from the second conserved V-encoded cysteine to the conserved J-encoded phenylalanine. Sequences without an unambiguous match to a single V gene segment were excluded from the earlier analysis of a few hundred of the donors. An earlier analysis of 550 to 650 of the donors classified V segments as functional when productive rearrangements were above 56.7% and as segregating when the standard deviation between donors was above 5%. To diagnose cytomegalovirus status from the catalog of TCR beta chain sequences, a statistical classification framework was built. In a later analysis, TCR nucleotide sequences were compared against IMGT/GENE-DB human TR gene sequences so that V and J genes could be assigned. In a later analysis, CDR3 sequences and most-parsimonious VDJ recombination scenarios were assigned using the TCRdist pipeline. In a later analysis, each TCR beta chain was defined by its CDR3 amino acid sequence together with its V-gene family, and reads without a unique V-gene family were excluded. A later analysis removed several hundred highly shared, low-generation-probability nucleotide sequences to deal with suspected cross-contamination and a sequencing artifact. For each public chain, a later analysis derived a clonal expansion index from normalized ranks of inferred template counts within each repertoire. Generation probabilities in a later analysis came from a VDJ recombination model fitted to out-of-frame rearrangements, and those results were checked against IGoR. In a later analysis, hypergeometric tests were used to score TCR-TCR, TCR-HLA and TCR-CMV co-occurrence, with a repertoire-size bias correction applied to TCR pairs. False discovery rates were estimated in a later analysis by permuting HLA or CMV assignments 20 times. In a later analysis, co-occurring TCRs were grouped using DBSCAN, and TCRdist sequence similarity was added for clustering within HLA-allele-positive subsets. Co-occurrence clustering excluded repertoires with fewer than 30,000 or more than 120,000 public chains, plus five with anomalous nucleotide sharing. The clones in this table, taken by TCRdb from immuneACCESS, are in-frame only. Not every clone is retained; where verified, under half of the shortfall comes from an unresolved V gene, and the cause of the rest is unknown. That table is the source of V, J and clone size, and D and trimming were worked out from the DNA. The table for this sample lists just under 95,000 clones; 80% to 90% of them were counted only once. Around 5.6% of the sample lies in the top ten.

The cohort consisted of hundreds of healthy bone marrow donors. Cohort members were all nominally healthy when sampled, although unrecorded immune exposures were likely present. The donor was CMV seropositive and was included in the group of 250 to 300 seropositive cohort members. Each donor provided a peripheral blood sample, and peripheral blood mononuclear cells were used for TCR beta sequencing. Genomic DNA was extracted from the blood cell samples with the Qiagen DNeasy Blood Extraction Kit. Sequencing was carried out using PBMCs. This receptor chain uses TRBV5-6 and TRBJ2-2; 7 junctional bases match TRBD2. The receptor was derived from a woman aged 18-29 years in good health and CMV-seropositive. The DNA is as follows: TGTGCCAGCAGCTGGGGGGGGTTCTCCACCGGGGAGCTGTTTTTT. Translated, it reads CASSWGGFSTGELFF.